A selection of T cell receptor beta chains follows, all from one sample in a study of cytotoxic CD8 clonotypes in ibrutinib-treated CLL. Sequencing used immunoSEQ multiplex PCR; TCRdb keeps in-frame clones, though not all of them. Seen here are 110,000 to 150,000 clones, about 70% observed once, and the top ten hold 5% to 5.5%. Source: PBMCs, taken after 24 months of ibrutinib treatment. These receptors came from a human donor with chronic lymphocytic leukemia. CDR3s leave out the opening cysteine and the closing phenylalanine or tryptophan. The order of the fields is V gene, J gene, CDR3 protein.

v_call: TRBV19
j_call: TRBJ2-2
cdr3_aa: ASSPSGGGELF

v_call: TRBV18
j_call: TRBJ1-4
cdr3_aa: ASSPPGQGDEKLF

v_call: TRBV5-4
j_call: TRBJ1-6
cdr3_aa: ASSSGTESKNSPLH

v_call: TRBV18
j_call: TRBJ1-2
cdr3_aa: ASSPDRAVYGYT

v_call: TRBV5-6
j_call: TRBJ2-7
cdr3_aa: ASSLASGSSYEQY

v_call: TRBV7-2
j_call: TRBJ2-7
cdr3_aa: ASSFGVLVTYEQY

v_call: TRBV28
j_call: TRBJ2-1
cdr3_aa: ASSSGLAGGNEQF

v_call: TRBV27
j_call: -
cdr3_aa: ASSLQGSYEQY

v_call: TRBV7-2
j_call: TRBJ2-5
cdr3_aa: ASSLGLAEETQY

v_call: TRBV7-9
j_call: TRBJ1-2
cdr3_aa: ASSRGPSYGYT

v_call: TRBV7-8
j_call: TRBJ2-5
cdr3_aa: ASSPREGARETQY

v_call: TRBV2
j_call: TRBJ2-5
cdr3_aa: ASRPLGETQY

v_call: TRBV18
j_call: TRBJ1-6
cdr3_aa: ASSPAGSYNSPLH

v_call: TRBV13
j_call: TRBJ2-7
cdr3_aa: ASSERAGSSYEQY

v_call: TRBV10-3
j_call: TRBJ1-2
cdr3_aa: AITVGASYGYT

v_call: TRBV6-6
j_call: TRBJ1-4
cdr3_aa: ASSYGGANEKLF

v_call: TRBV9
j_call: TRBJ2-1
cdr3_aa: ASSPSGSSYNEQF

v_call: TRBV4-3
j_call: TRBJ1-4
cdr3_aa: ASSHPVGEKLF